The clone carrying this T cell receptor (beta chain) was detected a few times. The source of the sample is a study of blood T cell repertoires in COVID-19. J gave up 7 bases and V 5 bases, and 5 bases lay outside the gene matches. Germline CDR1 reads SNHLY; CDR2 reads FYNNEI. This CDR3 region has 14 residues. TCRdb keeps only in-frame clones here, not all; method: immunoSEQ multiplex PCR. Of about 150,000 clones listed, under 85% are singletons. The chain joins TRBV2 to TRBJ2-3; 11 bases match TRBD2. This sequence originates from an older man who had recovered from COVID-19. Material for sequencing was peripheral blood. The CDR3: CASSLTSGDNTQYF. DNA of the CDR3: TGTGCCAGCAGTCTGACTAGCGGGGATAATACGCAGTATTTT.